The clone carrying this T cell receptor beta chain has only a few counts. The entry originates in a study of blood T cell repertoires in COVID-19. For the study at large: Italy, Spain and the United States were the sources of the convalescent and acute COVID-19 samples. Sources were T cells, B-cell-depleted T cells, or PBMCs; the material itself was cDNA or gDNA.

In the source study's methods: From reference gene primer amplification, estimates of nucleated cell counts were derived. Assay: immunoSEQ multiplex PCR; the TCRdb copy retains only in-frame clones and omits some. The D gene and trimming were derived from the DNA, and the V and J assignments and clone size from that table. The table records some 200,000 clones, about 81% of them present only once. Specimen: peripheral blood. The TCR sequence derives from a man aged 30-40 years with active or convalescent COVID-19.

In nucleotides, the CDR3 is TGCGCCAGCAGCTTGAGCGGTAGCTCCTACGAGCAGTACTTC. Translation: CASSLSGSSYEQYF. This chain joins TRBV5-1 and TRBJ2-7, with a possible D match to TRBD2 (5 bases). This CDR3 comprises 14 residues. The V end was cut by 1 base, the J end by 0 bases, with 8 bases between. The germline gives CDR1 SGHRS, CDR2 YFSETQ.